The 30 T cell receptor beta chains listed next were all sequenced from one sample in a study of T cells in Graves' hyperthyroidism and ophthalmopathy. Amplified TCR beta CDR3 regions derived from RNA transcripts. HTBI primers were employed in a first-round RT-PCR of the TCR CDR3. MiXCR, applied by TCRdb to the multiplex PCR reads, yields one record per CDR3 protein. The sample contains 350,000 or so distinct CDR3 sequences, roughly 18% of which appear only once. The sample comprised blood. The receptors were gathered from a woman aged 40-49 years with Graves' ophthalmopathy.

This sequence joins TRBV9 and TRBJ2-2; D call uncertain. CDR3 length equals 14 residues. Germline-derived CDR1 and CDR2 are SGDLS and YYNGEE. Deletions cut 1 base from V and 5 bases from J, with 9 bases between. The CDR3 sequence: CASSVKGVTGELFF. The CDR3 nucleotides read TGTGCCAGCAGCGTAAAAGGAGTAACCGGGGAGCTGTTTTTT.

The sample holds many counts of this clonotype. The chain is built from TRBV6-1 and TRBJ2-5, with 7 bases aligning to TRBD2. This CDR3 is 12 amino acids long. The V gene end was trimmed by 8 bases and the J gene end by 6 bases; junction bases not matched to a gene: 6. CDR1 is MNHNS, CDR2 SASEGT, per germline. The CDR3, as DNA: TGTGCCAGCGGGGCGGGAGTGAAGACCCAGTACTTC. Encoded protein: CASGAGVKTQYF.

With respect to this clonotype: A much larger clone differs from this one at a single base, so this may be a read error. This chain uses TRBV10-3 with TRBJ1-2, with D unresolved. This CDR3 region has 15 residues. Trimming stripped 1 base from V and 3 bases from J, with 12 bases between. Germline V CDR1 and CDR2: ENHRY, SYGVKD. DNA of the CDR3: TGTGCCATCAGTGAGTACACTGCGTATGACTATGGCTACACCTTC. Protein: CAISEYTAYDYGYTF.

This clonotype was seen at least ten times. The V call is TRBV30, the J call TRBJ2-5; tentatively, D is TRBD1 or TRBD2 (5 bases each). Germline CDR1 GTSNPN, CDR2 SVGIG (reference sequence). CDR3 length: 12 residues. V was clipped by 2 bases and J by 5 bases, with 9 bases between them. The CDR3 here is CAWSRGAETQYF. CDR3 coding DNA: TGTGCCTGGAGTAGAGGGGCTGAGACCCAGTACTTC.

This clonotype was recorded at least ten times. The rearrangement joins TRBV27 to TRBJ1-2; D may be TRBD1 (6 bases). Trimming left V 4 bases short and J 9 bases short, with 21 bases between. Germline V gene lookup returns CDR1 MNHEY and CDR2 SMNVEV (reference sequence). The CDR3 is made up of 15 amino acids. CDR3 DNA sequence: TGTGCCAGCAGTTCATCGACAGGATTCATTGAAAGCTACACCTTC. It yields the protein CASSSSTGFIESYTF.

Only a few counts were recorded for this clonotype. The chain combines TRBV7-9 with TRBJ2-7; TRBD1 is a possible D gene (5 bases). This CDR3 comprises 13 residues. V lost 5 bases to trimming and J lost 3 bases, with 11 bases between them. Germline CDR1 and CDR2: SEHNR and FQNEAQ (reference sequence). CDR3 sequence (DNA): TGTGCCAGCAGCATCGACAGCCTCTACGAGCAGTACTTC. This gives the protein CASSIDSLYEQYF.

CDR3 region: CASSAGRTNTEAFF. CDR3 nucleotides: TGTGCCAGCAGTGCGGGACGCACGAACACTGAAGCTTTCTTT. V usage is TRBV6-1 and J usage is TRBJ1-1, with TRBD1 as a possible D gene (5 bases). CDR1 is MNHNS, CDR2 SASEGT, per germline. Deletions cut 4 bases from V and 1 base from J, with 10 bases between. The CDR3 spans 14 residues.

On this clonotype itself: Likely a read error: the CDR3 ends without its conserved phenylalanine or tryptophan. V is TRBV11-2 and J is TRBJ2-7; 9 bases align to TRBD2. The CDR3 is made up of 14 amino acids. V gave up 2 bases and J gave up 5 bases; unmatched junction bases: 4. Germline V CDR1 and CDR2: SGHAT, FQNNGV. The CDR3 DNA is TGTGCCAGCAGCTTATCAGCGGGAGGTGACGAGCAGTACATC. It specifies CASSLSAGGDEQYI.

This clonotype has a count of ten or more. The chain employs TRBV19 and TRBJ2-5; D remains unclear. The CDR3 is made up of 16 amino acids. The germline V and J ends were trimmed by 0 bases and 2 bases, with 13 bases remaining between them. Germline V gene data show CDR1 as LNHDA and CDR2 as SQIVND (reference sequence). CDR3 residues: CASSIDLTGPQETQYF. Here the CDR3 DNA reads TGTGCCAGTAGTATAGATCTGACTGGTCCACAAGAGACCCAGTACTTC.

This clonotype was counted many times. The chain combines TRBV6-2 or TRBV6-3 with TRBJ2-7, with D maybe TRBD1 (5 bases). The CDR3 consists of 15 residues. Germline V lookup: CDR1 MNHEY, CDR2 SVGEGT. With 2 bases removed from V and 2 bases from J, the gap between germline ends came to 13 bases. The CDR3 here is CASSYLHPDTYEQYF. The DNA of the CDR3 is TGTGCCAGCAGTTACCTTCATCCGGACACCTACGAGCAGTACTTC.

This clonotype was observed many times. V is TRBV6-5 and J is TRBJ2-5; D is undetermined. V lost 0 bases to trimming and J lost 7 bases, with 12 bases between them. CDR1 MNHEY and CDR2 SVGAGI come from the germline V gene. The length of the CDR3 is 14 residues. CDR3 in amino acids: CASSYSPGSRTQYF. The DNA for the CDR3 is TGTGCCAGCAGTTACTCCCCGGGCTCCAGGACCCAGTACTTC.

This clonotype was detected ten times or more. The V gene is TRBV12-3 or TRBV12-4, the J gene TRBJ1-1, with D unclear. The CDR3 has 13 residues. Trimming removed 4 bases at V and 5 bases at J, with 11 bases between. The CDR3 is CASSSLAWTEAFF. In DNA form, the CDR3 reads TGTGCCAGCAGTTCCCTTGCCTGGACTGAAGCTTTCTTT.

The chain carries TRBV6-5 and TRBJ2-6, with D possibly TRBD1 on 6 matching bases. The CDR3 covers 15 residues. Germline CDR1 MNHEY, CDR2 SVGAGI. V was clipped by 2 bases and J by 2 bases, with 7 bases between them. The DNA of the CDR3 is TGTGCCAGCAGTTACGGGACAACTGGGGCCAACGTCCTGACTTTC. This codes for CASSYGTTGANVLTF.

This clonotype was found many times. The V gene is TRBV27, the J gene TRBJ1-2; TRBD1 might be the D (5 bases). V lost 5 bases to trimming and J lost 2 bases, with 18 bases between them. Germline CDR1 is MNHEY and CDR2 is SMNVEV (reference sequence). This CDR3 has 16 residues. Here the CDR3 DNA reads TGTGCCAGCAGTCCACGGGGGACGGAACGGAACTATGGCTACACCTTC. Amino acid sequence: CASSPRGTERNYGYTF.

This clonotype showed up many times. Written as DNA, the CDR3 is TGTGCCAGCAGCGAGAGGGGGACAGGGATCGCTGAAGCTTTCTTT. As protein: CASSERGTGIAEAFF. This chain links TRBV9 with TRBJ1-1; 9 bases match TRBD1. Germline trimming cut 3 bases from V and 6 bases from J; bases unmatched to any gene: 9. CDR3 length: 15 residues. Germline V CDR1 and CDR2: SGDLS, YYNGEE. The full variable domain, with the rest looked up from reference TRBV9 and TRBJ1-1, is DSGVTQTPKHLITATGQRVTLRCSPRSGDLSVYWYQQSLDQGLQFLIQYYNGEERAKGNILERFSAQQFPDLHSELNLSSLELGDSALYFCASSERGTGIAEAFFGQGTRLTVV.

In the case of this clonotype: It may be a read error: a sequence one base away is much more abundant. The chain recombines TRBV5-8 with TRBJ1-1; a weak D match, TRBD1 (5 bases). There are 16 residues in the CDR3. Germline CDR1 SGHTS, CDR2 YDEGEE. The CDR3 is CATSFQGLIVNTEAFF. The CDR3 region has the DNA TGTGCCACCAGCTTCCAGGGATTGATCGTGAACACTGAAGCTTTCTTT.

This clonotype was counted many times. The chain couples TRBV19 to TRBJ2-7; a weak D match, TRBD2 (6 bases). V lost 4 bases and J lost 1, with 17 bases in between. The CDR3 covers 16 residues. CDR1 and CDR2 from the germline V gene are LNHDA and SQIVND (reference sequence). The CDR3 is CASSRGVGPESYEQYF. Here the CDR3 DNA reads TGTGCCAGTAGTAGGGGGGTAGGACCGGAATCCTACGAGCAGTACTTC.

V usage is TRBV15 and J usage is TRBJ2-7; TRBD2 might be the D (6 bases). Germline V gene data show CDR1 as LNHNV and CDR2 as YYDKDF (reference sequence). The CDR3 totals 13 residues. V lost 0 bases, J lost 7 bases, and 10 bases lay in between. The CDR3 coding sequence is TGTGCCACCAGCAGAGATGGGGGAGGTGAGCAGTACTTC. Translating it yields CATSRDGGGEQYF.

The table lists this clonotype with many counts. The chain has TRBV30 and TRBJ2-7; D is perhaps TRBD2 (5 bases). The germline V gene encodes CDR1 GTSNPN and CDR2 SVGIG (reference sequence). This CDR3 has 11 residues. Trimming stripped 4 bases from V and 4 bases from J, with 8 bases between. The chain's CDR3 is CAWKGRYEQYF. CDR3 in DNA: TGTGCCTGGAAAGGGAGATACGAGCAGTACTTC. The variable domain in full, with the rest retrieved from reference TRBV30 and TRBJ2-7, is SQTIHQWPATLVQPVGSPLSLECTVEGTSNPNLYWYRQAAGRGLQLLFYSVGIGQISSEVPQNLSASRPQDRQFILSSKKLLLSDSGFYLCAWKGRYEQYFGPGTRLTVT.

The chain is built from TRBV6-2 or TRBV6-3 and TRBJ1-2; D unclear. Deletions cut 10 bases from V and 3 bases from J, with 18 bases between. The CDR3 loop spans 14 amino acids. Germline loops: CDR1 MNHEY, CDR2 SVGEGT. CDR3 DNA: TGTGCCATAAAAGACGGGAATCTACACTATGGCTACACCTTC. Protein product: CAIKDGNLHYGYTF.

This clonotype has a count of ten or more. The CDR3 does not close with the conserved phenylalanine or tryptophan, likely indicating a read error. The chain is built from TRBV28 and TRBJ1-1; D unclear. CDR1 is MDHEN, CDR2 SYDVKM, per germline. The CDR3 sequence is 13 residues long. With 6 bases removed from V and 7 bases from J, the gap between germline ends came to 15 bases. In DNA, the CDR3 is TGTGCCAGCAGCTTTGACACCCGTTTTGAAGCTTTCCTT. This sequence encodes CASSFDTRFEAFL.

In its sample, this clonotype was seen many times. The chain uses TRBV12-3 or TRBV12-4 and TRBJ2-5; weak D call: TRBD2 (7 bases). The germline V and J ends were trimmed by 2 bases and 4 bases, with 14 bases remaining between them. This CDR3 spans 15 amino acids. CDR3 nucleotide sequence: TGTGCCAGCAGTTTAAGTTCAGGGGAGGGAGAGACCCAGTACTTC. Residues: CASSLSSGEGETQYF.

This clonotype showed up just a few times. The chain links TRBV2 to TRBJ2-7; TRBD1 matches at 7 bases. Unmatched junction bases numbered 5, after V lost 7 bases and J lost 2 bases. This CDR3 has 13 amino acids. CDR1 and CDR2 (germline): SNHLY, FYNNEI. This chain's CDR3 is CASKGQKPYEQYF. The CDR3 bases are TGTGCCAGCAAGGGACAGAAACCCTACGAGCAGTACTTC.

This clonotype appeared many times. The rearrangement joins TRBV6-2 or TRBV6-3 to TRBJ1-5, with 7 bases that match TRBD1. The junction had 8 bases not matched to a gene; V was cut back by 5 bases and J by 4 bases. CDR3 length: 15 residues. CDR1 MNHEY and CDR2 SVGEGT come from the germline V gene. The CDR3 region has the DNA TGTGCCAGCAGTCCGCTGGGACAGAAGAATCAGCCCCAGCATTTT. Translation gives CASSPLGQKNQPQHF.

This clonotype was recorded many times. This chain connects TRBV7-3 to TRBJ2-2, with 11 bases identical to TRBD2. The V segment lost 4 bases and the J segment 8 bases; nucleotides outside the gene matches: 15. Germline V lookup: CDR1 SGHTA, CDR2 FQGTGA. This CDR3 has 18 residues. CDR3 bases: TGTGCCAGCAGCTCAAAAGGAGGAATCGTAGCGGGAGGGGGGGAGCTGTTTTTT. Protein product: CASSSKGGIVAGGGELFF.

V gene TRBV4-2 combines with J gene TRBJ2-3; a possible D gene is TRBD1 (5 bases). There are 17 residues in the CDR3. Germline assignment: CDR1 LGHNA and CDR2 YNFKEQ. Between the trimmed V and J ends, which lost 0 bases and 0 bases, there was a span of 13 bases. The CDR3 sequence is CASSQDRGYSSTDTQYF. CDR3 in DNA: TGTGCCAGCAGCCAAGATAGGGGATACTCTAGCACAGATACGCAGTATTTT.

This clonotype was seen at least ten times. The chain has TRBV12-3 or TRBV12-4 and TRBJ1-2; maybe TRBD1 (6 bases). This CDR3 region has 13 residues. The ends were cut back, 6 bases at V and 7 bases at J, with 15 bases in the middle. Written as DNA, the CDR3 is TGTGCCAGCAGACAGGGAATATTTTTTGGCTACACCTTC. Amino acid sequence: CASRQGIFFGYTF.

This clonotype was seen a few times. The CDR3 protein is CASSFGGSAGANVLTF. In DNA form, the CDR3 reads TGCGCCAGCAGCTTTGGCGGGAGTGCTGGGGCCAACGTCCTGACTTTC. The chain employs TRBV5-1 and TRBJ2-6; TRBD2 matches 7 bases. Germline trimming cut 2 bases from V and 2 bases from J; bases unmatched to any gene: 4. Germline V gene lookup returns CDR1 SGHRS and CDR2 YFSETQ. CDR3 size: 16 residues. Full variable domain (rest looked up from reference TRBV5-1 and TRBJ2-6): KAGVTQTPRYLIKTRGQQVTLSCSPISGHRSVSWYQQTPGQGLQFLFEYFSETQRNKGNFPGRFSGRQFSNSRSEMNVSTLELGDSALYLCASSFGGSAGANVLTFGAGSRLTVL.

This clonotype was found many times. The V gene is TRBV6-9, the J gene TRBJ1-1, with unresolved D. V was trimmed by 4 bases and J by 10 bases, leaving 7 bases between them. Germline loops: CDR1 MNHGY, CDR2 SVAAGI. The CDR3 runs to 10 residues. CDR3 DNA sequence: TGTGCCAGCAGTTTCAAGCGAGCTTTCTTT. It yields the protein CASSFKRAFF.

The chain joins TRBV2 to TRBJ1-1; the match to TRBD1 covers 10 bases. Germline V gene sequence: CDR1 SNHLY, CDR2 FYNNEI. Trimming cost V 2 bases and J 0 bases; bases outside gene matches: 6. The CDR3 contains 17 residues. The CDR3 bases are TGTGCCAGCAGTGAACGATCCGGACAGGGGGTGAACACTGAAGCTTTCTTT. This gives the protein CASSERSGQGVNTEAFF.